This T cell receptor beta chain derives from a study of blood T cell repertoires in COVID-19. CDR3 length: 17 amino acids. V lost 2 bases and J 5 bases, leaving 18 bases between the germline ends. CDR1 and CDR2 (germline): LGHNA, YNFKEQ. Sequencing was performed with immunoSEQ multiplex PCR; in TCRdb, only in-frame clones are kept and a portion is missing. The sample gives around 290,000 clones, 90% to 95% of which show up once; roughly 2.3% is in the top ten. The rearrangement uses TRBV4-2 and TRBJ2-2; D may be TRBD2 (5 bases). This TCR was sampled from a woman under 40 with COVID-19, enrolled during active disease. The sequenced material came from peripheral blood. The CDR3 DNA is TGTGCCAGCAGCCAATCTCGGGGAGCCTTGACAACCGGGGAGCTGTTTTTT. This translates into CASSQSRGALTTGELFF.